This record looks at one T cell receptor beta chain sequence and its context. Germline V lookup: CDR1 SGHTS, CDR2 YDEGEE. There are 15 residues in the CDR3. V lost 5 bases and J lost 4, with 16 bases in between. The PCR was carried out with 60 Vbeta primers and 13 Jbeta primers. The data were produced by immunoSEQ multiplex PCR, yet TCRdb's version contains in-frame clones alone and is incomplete. Among about 59,000 clones listed, more than 70% were seen once. This specimen belongs to a study of cytomegalovirus exposure and HLA in healthy donors. Whole-study context: Earlier sequencing of 150 million to 200 million T cells yielded 100 million to 120 million unique TCR beta sequences.

This sequence joins TRBV5-8 and TRBJ2-1; D is undetermined. The clonotype originates from a man aged 30 to 45 in good health and CMV-seropositive. Source material: PBMCs. CDR3 DNA: TGTGCCAGCAGATTAGACCGAGGCCTTTACAATGAGCAGTTCTTC. It specifies CASRLDRGLYNEQFF.